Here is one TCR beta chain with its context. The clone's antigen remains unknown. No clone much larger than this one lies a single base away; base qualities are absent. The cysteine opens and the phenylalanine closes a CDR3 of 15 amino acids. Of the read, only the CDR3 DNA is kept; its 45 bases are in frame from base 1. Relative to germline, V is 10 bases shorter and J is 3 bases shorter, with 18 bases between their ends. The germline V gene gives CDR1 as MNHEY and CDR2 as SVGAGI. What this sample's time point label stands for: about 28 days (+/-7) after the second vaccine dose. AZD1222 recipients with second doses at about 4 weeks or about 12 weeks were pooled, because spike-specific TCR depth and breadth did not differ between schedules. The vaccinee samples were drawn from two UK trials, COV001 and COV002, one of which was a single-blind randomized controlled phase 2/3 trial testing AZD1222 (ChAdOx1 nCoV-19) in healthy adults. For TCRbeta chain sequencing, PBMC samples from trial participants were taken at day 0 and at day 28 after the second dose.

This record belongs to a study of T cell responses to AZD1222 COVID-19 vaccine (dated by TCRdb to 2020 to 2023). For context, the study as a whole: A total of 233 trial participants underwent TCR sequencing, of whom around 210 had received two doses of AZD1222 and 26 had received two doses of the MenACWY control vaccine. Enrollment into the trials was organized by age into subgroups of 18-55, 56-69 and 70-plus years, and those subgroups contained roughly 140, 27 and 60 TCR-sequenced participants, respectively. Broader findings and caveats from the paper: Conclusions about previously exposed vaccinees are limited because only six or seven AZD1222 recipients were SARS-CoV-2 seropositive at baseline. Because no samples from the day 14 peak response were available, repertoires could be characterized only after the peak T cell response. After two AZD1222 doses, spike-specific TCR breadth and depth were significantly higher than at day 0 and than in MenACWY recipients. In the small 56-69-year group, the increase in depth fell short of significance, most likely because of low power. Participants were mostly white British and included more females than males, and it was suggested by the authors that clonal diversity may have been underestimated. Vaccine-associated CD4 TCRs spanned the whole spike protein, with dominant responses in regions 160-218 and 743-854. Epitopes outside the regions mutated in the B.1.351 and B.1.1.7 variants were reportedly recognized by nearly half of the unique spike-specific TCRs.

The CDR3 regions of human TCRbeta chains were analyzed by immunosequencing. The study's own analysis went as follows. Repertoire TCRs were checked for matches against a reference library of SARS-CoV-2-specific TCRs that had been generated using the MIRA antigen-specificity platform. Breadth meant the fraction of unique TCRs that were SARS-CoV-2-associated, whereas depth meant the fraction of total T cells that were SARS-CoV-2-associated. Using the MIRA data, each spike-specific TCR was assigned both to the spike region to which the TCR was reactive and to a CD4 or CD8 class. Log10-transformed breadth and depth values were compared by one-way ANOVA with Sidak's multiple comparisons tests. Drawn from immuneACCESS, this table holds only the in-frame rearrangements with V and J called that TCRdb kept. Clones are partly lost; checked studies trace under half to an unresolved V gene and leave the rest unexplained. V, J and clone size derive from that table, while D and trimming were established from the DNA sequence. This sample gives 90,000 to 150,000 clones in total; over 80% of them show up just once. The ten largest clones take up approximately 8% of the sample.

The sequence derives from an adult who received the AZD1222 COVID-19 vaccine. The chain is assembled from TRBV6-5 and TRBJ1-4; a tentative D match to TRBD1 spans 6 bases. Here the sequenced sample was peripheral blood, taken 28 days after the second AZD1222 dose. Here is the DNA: TGTGCCACCACGTGGGTAACAGGGTCTAATGAAAAACTGTTTTTT. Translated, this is CATTWVTGSNEKLFF.